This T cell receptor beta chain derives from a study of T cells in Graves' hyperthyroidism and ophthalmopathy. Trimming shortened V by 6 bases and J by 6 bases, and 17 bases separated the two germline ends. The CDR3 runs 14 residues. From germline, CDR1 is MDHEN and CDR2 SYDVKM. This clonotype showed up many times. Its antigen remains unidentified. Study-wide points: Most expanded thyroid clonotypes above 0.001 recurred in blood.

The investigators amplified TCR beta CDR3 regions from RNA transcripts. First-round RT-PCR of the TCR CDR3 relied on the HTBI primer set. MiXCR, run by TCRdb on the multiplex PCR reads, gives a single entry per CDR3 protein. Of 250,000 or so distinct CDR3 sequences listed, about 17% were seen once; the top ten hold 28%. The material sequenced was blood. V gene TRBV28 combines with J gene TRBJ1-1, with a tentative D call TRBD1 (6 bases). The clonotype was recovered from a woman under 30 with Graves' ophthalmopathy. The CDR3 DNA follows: TGTGCCAGCAGCCATCCGAAGGGGGGCTCTGAAGCTTTCTTT. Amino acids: CASSHPKGGSEAFF.